This T cell receptor (beta chain) originates from a study of blood T cells in healthy people across ages (dated by TCRdb to about 2015). Describing the broader study: In model experiments, template switching captured roughly one uniquely barcoded TCR beta cDNA molecule for every two T cells. To track age-related changes in TCR beta repertoire diversity, the study relied on deep sequencing normalized with unique cDNA molecular identifiers. Four age groups were formed from the donors: young (average approximately 15 years), middle-aged (around 40), aged (roughly 59) and long-lived (around 80). To avoid experimental bias, donors of different ages were randomly spread across the sequencing lanes. The study analyzed two additional independent replicas of 1 million unique cDNA reads from the same blood draw for two donors, one aged 18 to 30 and one aged 80 or older.

The roughly 39 donors, aged roughly 6 to 90 years, were systemically healthy Caucasian individuals from Russia. About 10 milliliters of peripheral blood were collected from each donor into EDTA-treated Vacutainer tubes. Ficoll-Paque density-gradient centrifugation was used to isolate PBMCs, with at least 7 million per sample. Total RNA, at least 6 micrograms per sample, was extracted from PBMCs with Trizol reagent. Naive CD45RAhigh/CD27high T cell percentages were measured by flow cytometry on a PBMC aliquot from every donor. In this sample, this clonotype turned up a few times. Which antigen it targets is not known. Qualities for individual bases were not recorded, and no much larger clone is one base off. Overall study results and their limits: Because donor CMV infection status was unknown, age-related changes in expanded clonotypes were potentially confounded. Compared with the aged group, more naive CD4+ T cells, fewer expanded clones and increased TCR diversity were shown by the long-lived group, suggesting age selection. Because profiling used bulk unsorted PBMCs, naive and antigen-experienced compartments could not be compared conclusively. Estimates of total diversity based on one million sequenced T cells were considered lower bounds and underestimates. As age increased, observed TCR beta diversity per million T cells dropped in a roughly linear way, and a significant reduction was already evident by age about 40. The percentage of naive T cells measured by flow cytometry correlated strongly with observed TCR beta diversity.

The CDR3 holds 13 amino acids from the cysteine to the phenylalanine. Kept here is only the CDR3 DNA, which spans 39 bases and is read in frame from base 1. Receptors were amplified or captured by 5' RACE. A second PCR of roughly 6 to 12 cycles was performed with a sample-barcoded 5' primer and a J-beta primer mix. A unique molecular identifier was introduced onto each TCR beta cDNA molecule by a template-switch 5' adaptor carrying 12 random nucleotides. Each sample yielded at least 2.5 million CDR3-containing paired-end reads. The Mint cDNA synthesis kit, primed by a TRBC-specific oligonucleotide, was used to synthesize first-strand cDNA from all RNA. After uracil-DNA glycosylase treatment, a first 18-cycle PCR used universal primers M1SS and BC2_uni_R on all cDNA. The source study handled its data this way. Normalization of each sample was performed by random selection of 1 million high-quality reads, each carrying a distinct molecular identifier. Instead of being binned into consensus sequences, reads with shared molecular identifiers were discarded. MiTCR, run with a Q25 quality threshold and the strictest error-elimination algorithm, handled CDR3 identification, clonotype clustering and error correction. Lower-bound total TCR beta diversity was estimated with a nonparametric unseen species model using Euler transformation. TCRdb passed the public sequencing reads through fastp at Q25 and MiXCR, retaining productive beta sequences. Identical CDR3 protein sequences are pooled into one entry, listed with their most common genes and DNA. Clone size and V and J calls follow TCRdb, not the original study. The sample includes 1,800,000 or so distinct CDR3 sequences, with roughly 43% observed a single time. More than 20% of the sample is in the top ten clones.

The sequence links TRBV12-3 or TRBV12-4 to TRBJ2-4; the D gene remains uncertain. The J call may be faulty, since TRBJ2-7 better matches the DNA end. The specimen sequenced was blood. This sequence was found in a human donor in good health. CDR3 region: CASSLSPIYEQYF. The bases read TGTGCCAGCAGTTTAAGTCCCATATACGAGCAGTACTTC.